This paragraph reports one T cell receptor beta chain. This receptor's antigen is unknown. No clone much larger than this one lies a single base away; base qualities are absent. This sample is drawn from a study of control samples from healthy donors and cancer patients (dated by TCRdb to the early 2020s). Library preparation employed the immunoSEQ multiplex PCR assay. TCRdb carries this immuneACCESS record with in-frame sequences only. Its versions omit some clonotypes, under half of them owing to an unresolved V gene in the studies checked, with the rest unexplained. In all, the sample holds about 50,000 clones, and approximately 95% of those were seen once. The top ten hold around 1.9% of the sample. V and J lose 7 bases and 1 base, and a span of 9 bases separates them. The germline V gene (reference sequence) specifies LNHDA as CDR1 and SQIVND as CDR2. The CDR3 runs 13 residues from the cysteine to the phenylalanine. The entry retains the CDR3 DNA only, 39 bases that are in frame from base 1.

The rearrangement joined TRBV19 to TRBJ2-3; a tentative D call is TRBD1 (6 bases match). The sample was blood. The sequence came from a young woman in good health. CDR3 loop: CASTRTGTDTQYF. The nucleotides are TGTGCCAGTACTAGGACAGGCACAGATACGCAGTATTTT.